These T cell receptor beta chains were read from a single sample in a study of cytomegalovirus exposure and HLA in healthy donors. Repertoires were generated with immunoSEQ multiplex PCR, while TCRdb's copy carries only in-frame clones and drops some. The sample holds over 100,000 clones; roughly 74% are singletons and the top ten take around 0.9%. Sequences were obtained from PBMCs. All receptors derive from a young woman in good health and CMV-seronegative. Both conserved end residues are part of each CDR3. The D gene is left open where the match is weak. Clone size appears in some rows only: once, few, many, or a class for an expanded clone.

d_call | j_call | clone_size | v_call | cdr3_aa | cdr3_nt
. | TRBJ1-2 | few | TRBV6-1 | CASSEQTNYGYTF | TGTGCCAGCAGTGAACAAACTAACTATGGCTACACCTTC
. | TRBJ2-5 | few | TRBV6-1 | CASARTEETQYF | TGTGCCAGCGCCCGGACAGAAGAGACCCAGTACTTC
TRBD1 | TRBJ1-1 | few | TRBV6-5 | CASSYWRAGQGSEAFF | TGTGCCAGCAGTTACTGGAGAGCAGGACAGGGCTCTGAAGCTTTCTTT
. | TRBJ1-1 | . | TRBV4-1 | CASSQPGVNTEAFF | TGCGCCAGCAGCCAGCCAGGGGTGAACACTGAAGCTTTCTTT
. | TRBJ2-7 | . | TRBV5-4 | CASSPVGDYEQYF | TGTGCCAGCAGCCCGGTCGGGGACTACGAGCAGTACTTC
. | TRBJ1-5 | few | TRBV15 | CATSTRLVQPQHF | TGTGCCACCAGCACCAGGCTTGTTCAGCCCCAGCATTTT
TRBD2 | TRBJ2-2 | . | TRBV29-1 | CSGGGGVGTGELFF | TGCAGCGGGGGCGGGGGTGTAGGAACCGGGGAGCTGTTTTTT
TRBD1 | TRBJ2-2 | . | TRBV15 | CAVRDSNTGELFF | TGTGCCGTCCGGGACAGCAACACCGGGGAGCTGTTTTTT
TRBD1 | TRBJ2-7 | once | TRBV6-5 | CASSNNLAGGVEQYF | TGTGCCAGCAGTAACAACTTGGCAGGGGGCGTCGAGCAGTACTTC
. | TRBJ2-1 | . | TRBV19 | CASSHTRYNEQFF | TGTGCCAGTAGCCATACGCGTTACAATGAGCAGTTCTTC
TRBD2 | TRBJ2-5 | . | TRBV5-1 | CASSQGTSGETQYF | TGCGCCAGCAGCCAAGGGACTAGCGGGGAGACCCAGTACTTC
. | TRBJ1-1 | . | TRBV30 | CAWSRPGVPNTEAFF | TGTGCCTGGAGCAGACCAGGGGTTCCGAACACTGAAGCTTTCTTT
. | TRBJ1-1 | . | TRBV6-5 | CASSLSRRTTEAFF | TGTGCCAGCAGTTTGTCCAGGAGGACCACTGAAGCTTTCTTT
TRBD1 | TRBJ1-2 | few | TRBV30 | CAWTAWGQGDYGYTF | TGTGCCTGGACCGCCTGGGGACAGGGGGACTATGGCTACACCTTC
. | TRBJ1-6 | . | TRBV6-6 | CASRQDSGFSPLHF | TGTGCCAGCAGACAGGACAGTGGGTTTTCACCCCTCCACTTT
TRBD1 | TRBJ1-1 | . | TRBV2 | CASSDQGAKVGAEAFF | TGTGCCAGCAGTGATCAGGGGGCCAAGGTCGGGGCTGAAGCTTTCTTT
TRBD1 | TRBJ1-5 | . | TRBV4-1 | CASSQDGGQGGSNQPQHF | TGCGCCAGCAGCCAAGATGGGGGACAGGGAGGCAGCAATCAGCCCCAGCATTTT
TRBD1 | TRBJ1-5 | . | TRBV7-9 | CASSEGQGNQPQHF | TGTGCCAGCAGCGAAGGACAGGGGAATCAGCCCCAGCATTTT
. | TRBJ1-2 | . | TRBV7-9 | CASSATRDTDGYTF | TGTGCCAGCAGCGCGACCCGGGACACCGATGGCTACACCTTC
TRBD1 | TRBJ1-5 | many | TRBV6-1 | CASSVGTGGGGQPQHF | TGTGCCAGCAGTGTTGGGACAGGGGGCGGAGGTCAGCCCCAGCATTTT
. | TRBJ1-2 | . | TRBV25-1 | CASSEQGGYGYTF | TGTGCCAGCAGTGAACAGGGAGGCTATGGCTACACCTTC
. | TRBJ2-7 | . | TRBV7-9 | CASSLVTYEQYF | TGTGCCAGCAGCTTAGTCACCTACGAGCAGTACTTC
TRBD2 | TRBJ2-2 | few | TRBV7-6 | CASSLVNSGSDGELFF | TGTGCCAGCAGCTTAGTAAATAGCGGGAGTGACGGGGAGCTGTTTTTT
. | TRBJ2-7 | . | TRBV30 | CAWSVRQFSYEQYF | TGTGCCTGGAGTGTGAGACAGTTCTCCTACGAGCAGTACTTC
. | TRBJ2-3 | . | TRBV18 | CASSPVRGPTSTDTQYF | TGTGCCAGCTCACCCGTCAGAGGGCCGACTAGCACAGATACGCAGTATTTT
. | TRBJ1-1 | . | TRBV7-7 | CASSPTPNTEAFF | TGTGCTAGCAGCCCAACACCGAACACTGAAGCTTTCTTT
. | TRBJ1-1 | . | TRBV28 | CASILSVNTEAFF | TGTGCCAGCATTTTATCAGTGAACACTGAAGCTTTCTTT
. | TRBJ2-5 | . | TRBV7-3 | CASSGTRGETQYF | TGTGCCAGCAGCGGGACTCGTGGGGAGACCCAGTACTTC
. | TRBJ1-2 | . | TRBV12-5 | CASGTGTFYGYTF | TGTGCTAGTGGTACCGGGACTTTCTATGGCTACACCTTC
. | TRBJ2-3 | . | TRBV12-5 | CASGSGLLGGLTQYF | TGTGCTAGTGGTTCCGGACTCCTGGGGGGATTGACGCAGTATTTT
TRBD2 | TRBJ2-3 | . | TRBV19 | CASGLDTRILAGADTQYF | TGTGCCAGTGGATTGGATACTCGTATACTAGCGGGGGCAGATACGCAGTATTTT
TRBD1 | TRBJ1-5 | . | TRBV7-8 | CASSLGQGVSPQHF | TGTGCCAGCAGCTTGGGACAGGGGGTTTCGCCCCAGCATTTT
TRBD1 | TRBJ1-2 | . | TRBV5-5 | CASSSRRDSYGYTF | TGTGCCAGCAGCTCGCGCCGGGACAGCTATGGCTACACCTTC
TRBD1 | TRBJ1-1 | . | TRBV6-1 | CASSPRTGPNTEAFF | TGTGCCAGCAGTCCCCGGACAGGACCGAACACTGAAGCTTTCTTT
. | TRBJ1-2 | few | TRBV6-5 | CASSYLRGRDGYTF | TGTGCCAGCAGTTACCTCAGGGGACGGGATGGCTACACCTTC
TRBD1 | TRBJ2-7 | . | TRBV6-5 | CASSPDRGIGYEQYF | TGTGCCAGCAGTCCCGACAGGGGAATTGGCTACGAGCAGTACTTC
. | TRBJ1-3 | . | TRBV30 | CAWSVGVTGNTIYF | TGTGCCTGGAGTGTAGGGGTGACTGGAAACACCATATATTTT
TRBD1 | TRBJ1-3 | . | TRBV27 | CASSNAGTGGLSVNTIYF | TGTGCCAGCAGTAACGCCGGGACAGGGGGTTTGTCGGTGAACACCATATATTTT
. | TRBJ1-1 | . | TRBV7-9 | CASSLGLQNTEAFF | TGTGCCAGCAGCTTAGGGTTACAGAACACTGAAGCTTTCTTT
TRBD1 | TRBJ2-7 | . | TRBV5-1 | CASSLGDRIYEQYF | TGCGCCAGCAGCTTGGGGGACAGGATCTACGAGCAGTACTTC
TRBD2 | TRBJ2-7 | . | TRBV7-2 | CASSLVGTSGSSHEQYF | TGTGCCAGCAGCTTAGTCGGGACTAGCGGGAGTAGCCACGAGCAGTACTTC
TRBD2 | TRBJ2-3 | . | TRBV30 | CACGLAGADTQYF | TGTGCCTGCGGACTAGCTGGGGCAGATACGCAGTATTTT
TRBD1 | TRBJ2-1 | once | TRBV6-1 | CASSGRGTGLNEQFF | TGTGCCAGCAGTGGCCGAGGGACAGGGTTGAATGAGCAGTTCTTC
. | TRBJ2-1 | . | TRBV7-3 | CASSVNRNNEQFF | TGTGCCAGCAGCGTGAACAGGAACAATGAGCAGTTCTTC
. | TRBJ1-5 | few | TRBV6-5 | CATGRRDQPQHF | TGTGCCACCGGACGGCGGGATCAGCCCCAGCATTTT
. | TRBJ1-4 | . | TRBV30 | CALGLSYEKLFF | TGTGCCTTGGGACTTTCGTACGAAAAACTGTTTTTT
. | TRBJ1-2 | . | TRBV5-8 | CASSTNAGLRNEGYTF | TGTGCCAGCAGCACCAATGCGGGGTTGCGAAACGAGGGCTACACCTTC
. | TRBJ1-2 | . | TRBV7-8 | CASLQGTPGPSSPGYTF | TGTGCCAGCCTTCAGGGGACCCCGGGACCTTCATCCCCTGGCTACACCTTC
. | TRBJ1-1 | . | TRBV4-2 | CASSQGYLEGGTEAFF | TGTGCCAGCAGCCAAGGATACTTAGAGGGGGGGACTGAAGCTTTCTTT
TRBD1 | TRBJ1-1 | . | TRBV6-5 | CASSVQGARITEAFF | TGTGCCAGCAGTGTACAGGGGGCGCGAATCACTGAAGCTTTCTTT
. | TRBJ2-3 | . | TRBV5-1 | CASSLGQSFDTQYF | TGCGCCAGCAGCTTGGGACAGTCCTTCGATACGCAGTATTTT
. | TRBJ2-3 | once | TRBV30 | CAWSWQSTDTQYF | TGTGCCTGGAGCTGGCAAAGCACAGATACGCAGTATTTT
TRBD2 | TRBJ2-1 | . | TRBV30 | CAWSVAAGPYNEQFF | TGTGCCTGGAGCGTCGCAGCGGGGCCCTACAATGAGCAGTTCTTC
. | TRBJ1-5 | . | TRBV29-1 | CSAVYRRTAQHF | TGCAGCGCCGTATACAGGAGAACGGCCCAGCATTTT